The sequence of this T cell receptor (beta chain) was determined in a study of shared clonotypes between healthy human individuals. The V and J ends lost 6 bases and 1 base respectively, with 6 bases between them. Germline loops: CDR1 ENHRY, CDR2 SYGVKD. The CDR3 has 13 residues. As defined, naive CD8 cells were CD45RO-negative and positively selected for CCR7, with terminally differentiated effector memory CD45RA+ cells excluded. Profiled with immunoSEQ multiplex PCR; TCRdb holds only in-frame clones, not every one. The top ten hold less than 0.12% of the sample, which has roughly 650,000 clones, about 96% seen once. Study-level results: A generally larger estimated richness was seen in naive subsets than in memory subsets. Shared across a few donors were around 5% of the naive CD4 clonotypes.

For this clone: Antigen unknown.

This receptor was identified in a woman aged 25 to 45 in good health. Specimen: naive CD8+ T cells sorted from blood. The chain combines TRBV10-3 with TRBJ2-2, with no clear D. This chain's CDR3 is CAIRDVNTGELFF. CDR3 DNA: TGTGCCATCAGGGACGTGAACACCGGGGAGCTGTTTTTT.